One sample yielded the 21 T cell receptor beta chains listed below, sequenced in a study of blood T cells in healthy people across ages. A second PCR, run for roughly 7 to 11 cycles, used a sample-barcoded 5' primer plus a J-beta primer mix. TCRdb reprocessed the 5' RACE reads via MiXCR and lists one record per CDR3 protein. The table lists hundreds of thousands of distinct CDR3 sequences, about 43% of them singletons. Material for sequencing was blood. These receptors were obtained from an elderly man in good health.

Note on this clonotype: The conserved closing phenylalanine or tryptophan is absent in this CDR3, likely reflecting a read error. V is TRBV12-3 or TRBV12-4 and J is TRBJ2-3, with unresolved D. V was clipped by 4 bases and J by 7 bases, with 15 bases between them. There are 14 residues in the CDR3. Here the CDR3 reads CASSSLPRTYTQYS. The CDR3 DNA follows: TGTGCCAGCAGTTCCCTCCCTAGAACGTATACGCAGTATTCT.

The chain employs TRBV5-1 and TRBJ1-5; D uncertain. There are 16 residues in the CDR3. The V and J ends lost 3 bases and 0 bases respectively, with 13 bases between them. CDR1 and CDR2 from the germline V gene are SGHRS and YFSETQ. This CDR3 is CASSSLGSHSNQPQHF. In DNA, the CDR3 is TGCGCCAGCAGCTCCCTAGGGAGTCATAGCAATCAGCCCCAGCATTTT.

This clonotype was observed at least ten times. This chain uses TRBV4-3 with TRBJ2-7; D perhaps matches TRBD1 (6 bases). This CDR3 has 15 amino acids. Germline V gives CDR1 LGHNA, CDR2 YSLEER. Trimming took 3 bases from V and 3 from J, leaving 15 bases between them. CDR3 nucleotide sequence: TGCGCCAGCAGCCAGGGCCGCAGGGGAATCTACGAGCAGTACTTC. Amino acids: CASSQGRRGIYEQYF.

This clonotype came up many times. V and J are TRBV4-3 and TRBJ2-1; 8 bases map to TRBD1. V was clipped by 0 bases and J by 6 bases; unmatched bases: 10. This CDR3 contains 17 residues. Germline V CDR1 and CDR2: LGHNA, YSLEER. CDR3 amino acids: CASSQEAGRGRINEQFF. CDR3 DNA sequence: TGCGCCAGCAGCCAAGAGGCTGGCAGGGGGCGCATCAATGAGCAGTTCTTC.

This clonotype showed up many times. The J gene is TRBJ2-3, the V gene TRBV2; D call uncertain. V lost 5 bases, J lost 3 bases, and 9 bases lay in between. The CDR3 runs 13 residues. CDR1 is SNHLY and CDR2 is FYNNEI in the germline V gene. The CDR3 DNA reads TGTGCCAGCAGTCGGTCCGGGACAGATACGCAGTATTTT. Translating gives CASSRSGTDTQYF.

V is TRBV5-1 and J is TRBJ2-7; 13 bases fit TRBD2. The junction had 3 bases not matched to a gene; V was cut back by 0 bases and J by 3 bases. The CDR3 loop spans 16 amino acids. Germline-derived CDR1 and CDR2 are SGHRS and YFSETQ. In nucleotides, the CDR3 is TGCGCCAGCAGCTTGGGGACTAGCGGGGGAGTCTACGAGCAGTACTTC. Protein sequence: CASSLGTSGGVYEQYF. Supplemented by reference TRBV5-1 and TRBJ2-7, the full variable domain reads KAGVTQTPRYLIKTRGQQVTLSCSPISGHRSVSWYQQTPGQGLQFLFEYFSETQRNKGNFPGRFSGRQFSNSRSEMNVSTLELGDSALYLCASSLGTSGGVYEQYFGPGTRLTVT.

This clonotype was detected only a few times. The rearrangement links TRBV5-1 to TRBJ1-1; D is unresolved. Germline-derived CDR1 and CDR2 are SGHRS and YFSETQ. V shed 6 bases and J shed 1 base, with 16 bases lying between them. The length of the CDR3 is 15 residues. CDR3 bases: TGCGCCAGCAAACCCTATGTGGCTTCGAACACTGAAGCTTTCTTT. This gives the protein CASKPYVASNTEAFF. The full variable domain, its missing parts supplied by reference TRBV5-1 and TRBJ1-1, is KAGVTQTPRYLIKTRGQQVTLSCSPISGHRSVSWYQQTPGQGLQFLFEYFSETQRNKGNFPGRFSGRQFSNSRSEMNVSTLELGDSALYLCASKPYVASNTEAFFGQGTRLTVV.

The chain recombines TRBV7-2 with TRBJ2-3; D remains unclear. V was pared by 4 bases and J by 7 bases, with 9 bases between. Germline V CDR1 and CDR2: SGHTA, FQGNSA. This CDR3 has 12 amino acids. The DNA for the CDR3 is TGTGCCAGCAGCTCCGTCGCAAATACGCAGTATTTT. It codes for CASSSVANTQYF.

This clonotype was observed a few times. The V and J genes are TRBV4-3 and TRBJ2-3; TRBD1 aligns across 9 bases. The germline CDR1 and CDR2 sequences are LGHNA and YSLEER. CDR3 length equals 14 residues. The ends lost 3 bases at V and 7 bases at J; junction bases unmatched: 5. The CDR3 region is CASSQGQGINTQYF. In nucleotides, the CDR3 is TGCGCCAGCAGCCAGGGACAGGGCATTAATACGCAGTATTTT.

The V call is TRBV28, the J call TRBJ2-7; tentative D call: TRBD2 (5 bases). The CDR3 is made up of 18 amino acids. Trimming shortened V by 1 base and J by 3 bases, and 22 bases separated the two germline ends. Per germline, CDR1 MDHEN and CDR2 SYDVKM. CDR3 amino acids: CASSLFLSIGVGVYEQYF. The CDR3 DNA sequence: TGTGCCAGCAGTTTATTTCTCTCGATCGGGGTTGGGGTCTACGAGCAGTACTTC.

The V gene is TRBV11-2, the J gene TRBJ2-3; the D gene is possibly TRBD1 (6 bases). The germline gives CDR1 SGHAT, CDR2 FQNNGV. This CDR3 is 16 amino acids long. Trimming cost V 5 bases and J 2 bases, with 17 bases left between them. CDR3 sequence (DNA): TGTGCCAGCAGCCGACATGGGGGCAGTGACACAGATACGCAGTATTTT. Encoded protein: CASSRHGGSDTDTQYF.

This clonotype was detected only a few times. The gene calls are TRBV6-2 or TRBV6-3 and TRBJ1-2; TRBD1 matches 10 bases. The germline CDR1 and CDR2 sequences are MNHEY and SVGEGT. The CDR3 is 15 residues long. Trimming at V came to 7 bases and at J to 3 bases, leaving 8 bases not matched to a gene. CDR3 protein: CASIPGQGRHYGYTF. Written as DNA, the CDR3 is TGTGCCAGCATACCGGGACAGGGGCGGCACTATGGCTACACCTTC.

This chain links TRBV29-1 with TRBJ2-1; D is unresolved. This CDR3 contains 14 residues. The germline V and J ends were trimmed by 3 bases and 7 bases, with 16 bases remaining between them. Per germline, CDR1 SQVTM and CDR2 ANQGSEA. CDR3 DNA sequence: TGCAGCGTTGATGCTAGAATGGAAACGAATGAGCAGTTCTTC. The encoded protein is CSVDARMETNEQFF.

This clonotype has only a few counts. This chain links TRBV20-1 with TRBJ1-6; D gene ambiguous. V was shortened by 6 bases and J by 5 bases, with 17 bases between the two germline ends. The germline gives CDR1 DFQATT, CDR2 SNEGSKA (reference sequence). The CDR3 runs 15 residues. The CDR3 here is CSARDMGFNNSPLHF. The DNA for the CDR3 is TGCAGTGCCCGAGATATGGGTTTTAATAATTCACCCCTCCACTTT.

The chain employs TRBV7-2 and TRBJ2-5; TRBD1 is a possible D gene (5 bases). The CDR3 spans 15 residues. From germline, CDR1 is SGHTA and CDR2 FQGNSA. Trimming took off 1 base at V and 4 bases at J, with 13 bases between the two ends. CDR3 loop: CASSLDSGSPETQYF. In DNA form, the CDR3 reads TGTGCCAGCAGCTTAGATTCAGGGTCTCCAGAGACCCAGTACTTC.

This chain uses TRBV6-1 with TRBJ2-7, with TRBD1 matching over 8 bases. This CDR3 is 14 amino acids long. Germline values: CDR1 MNHNS, CDR2 SASEGT. V dropped 6 bases and J dropped 5; count of bases not matched to a gene: 9. The CDR3 DNA reads as TGTGCCAGCAGGAGGGCAGGGGGCATGGACGAGCAGTACTTC. Protein product: CASRRAGGMDEQYF.

As to this clonotype: The junction does not match germline at one end; this may be a read error. The chain joins TRBV29-1 to TRBJ2-3; TRBD2 agrees at 7 bases. CDR1 SQVTM and CDR2 ANQGSEA come from the germline V gene. The CDR3 runs to 13 residues. The chain's CDR3 is CSETSSAADTLYF. The CDR3, as DNA: TGCAGCGAGACTAGCTCCGCCGCAGATACGCTGTATTTT.

This clonotype has only a few counts. This chain joins TRBV7-8 and TRBJ2-1; 11 positions match TRBD2. Trimming took 5 bases from V and 8 from J; bases not matched to a gene: 5. The germline gives CDR1 SGHVS, CDR2 FQNEAQ. The CDR3 runs 14 residues. The CDR3 loop is CASSVTSGGYEQFF. The DNA of the CDR3 is TGTGCCAGCAGCGTAACTAGCGGGGGTTATGAGCAGTTCTTC.

This clonotype was seen just once. The chain couples TRBV3-1 to TRBJ2-7, with TRBD2 matching 9 bases. V lost 2 bases, J lost 6 bases, and 11 bases stayed unmatched. From germline, CDR1 is LGHDT and CDR2 YNNKEL (reference sequence). This CDR3 contains 16 residues. The DNA of the CDR3 is TGTGCCAGCAGCCAACCCGGGGGCGGGGGGGTTTCCGAGCAGTACTTC. This codes for CASSQPGGGGVSEQYF.

This chain joins TRBV7-8 and TRBJ2-5; D is unclear. V shed 7 bases and J shed 5 bases, with 20 bases lying between them. CDR1 is SGHVS, CDR2 FQNEAQ, per germline. The CDR3 length is 15 residues. CDR3 loop: CASKPRFSSLETQYF. DNA of the CDR3: TGTGCCAGCAAACCCCGGTTTAGTAGTTTGGAGACCCAGTACTTC.

In regard to this clonotype: Given a much more abundant clone one base away, this may be a read error. The gene calls are TRBV7-2 and TRBJ2-1; TRBD2 agrees at 13 bases. Germline V gene lookup returns CDR1 SGHTA and CDR2 FQGNSA. V lost 5 bases and J lost 6; bases outside the gene matches: 7. The CDR3 is 16 amino acids. The CDR3 spells CASSLWTSGSGNEQFF. The DNA for the CDR3 is TGTGCCAGCAGCCTCTGGACTAGCGGGAGTGGCAATGAGCAGTTCTTC.